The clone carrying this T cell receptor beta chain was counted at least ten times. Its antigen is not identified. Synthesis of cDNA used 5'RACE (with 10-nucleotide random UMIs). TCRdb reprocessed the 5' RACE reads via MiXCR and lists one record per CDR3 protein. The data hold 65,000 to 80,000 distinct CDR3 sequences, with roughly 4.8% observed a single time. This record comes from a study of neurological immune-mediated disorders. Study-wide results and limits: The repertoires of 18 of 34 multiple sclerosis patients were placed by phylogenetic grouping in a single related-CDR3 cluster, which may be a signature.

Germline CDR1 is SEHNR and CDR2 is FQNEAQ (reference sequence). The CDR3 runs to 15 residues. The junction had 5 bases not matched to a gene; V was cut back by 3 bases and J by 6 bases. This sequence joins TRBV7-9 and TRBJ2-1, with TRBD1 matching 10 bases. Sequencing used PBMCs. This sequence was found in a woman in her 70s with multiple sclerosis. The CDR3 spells CASSFRTGGRNEQFF. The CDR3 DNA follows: TGTGCCAGCAGCTTCAGGACAGGGGGGCGCAATGAGCAGTTCTTC.